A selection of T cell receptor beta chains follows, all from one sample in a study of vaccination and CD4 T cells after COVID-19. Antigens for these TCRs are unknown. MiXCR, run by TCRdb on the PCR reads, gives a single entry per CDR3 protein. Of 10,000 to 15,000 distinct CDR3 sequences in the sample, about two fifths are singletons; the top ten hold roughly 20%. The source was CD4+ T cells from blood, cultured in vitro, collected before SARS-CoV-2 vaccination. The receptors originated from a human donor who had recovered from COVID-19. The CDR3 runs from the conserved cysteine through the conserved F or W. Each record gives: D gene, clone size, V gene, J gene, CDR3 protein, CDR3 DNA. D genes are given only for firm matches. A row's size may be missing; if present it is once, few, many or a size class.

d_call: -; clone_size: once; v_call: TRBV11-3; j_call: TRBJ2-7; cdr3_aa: CASSRGGLGYEQYF; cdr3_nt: TGTGCCAGCAGCAGGGGGGGCCTAGGGTACGAGCAGTACTTC
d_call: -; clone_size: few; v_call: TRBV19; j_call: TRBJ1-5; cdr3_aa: CAGGVDGDQPQHF; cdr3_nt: TGTGCCGGGGGTGTGGACGGGGATCAGCCCCAGCATTTT
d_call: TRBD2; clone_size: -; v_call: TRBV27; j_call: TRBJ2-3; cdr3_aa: CASSLKSGITDTQYF; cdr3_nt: TGTGCCAGCAGTTTGAAAAGCGGGATCACAGATACGCAGTATTTT
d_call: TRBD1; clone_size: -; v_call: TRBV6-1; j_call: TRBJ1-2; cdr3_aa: CASRDRGNSLRYTF; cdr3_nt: TGTGCCAGCAGGGACAGGGGGAACAGTCTCCGCTACACCTTC
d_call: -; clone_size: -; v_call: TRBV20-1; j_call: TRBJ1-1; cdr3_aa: CSANFRRGKGAEAFF; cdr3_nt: TGCAGTGCTAATTTTAGGAGAGGGAAGGGCGCTGAAGCTTTCTTT
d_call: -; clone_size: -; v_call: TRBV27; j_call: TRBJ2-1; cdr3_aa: CASSSAGTYNEQFF; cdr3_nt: TGTGCCAGCAGTTCGGCAGGTACTTACAATGAGCAGTTCTTC
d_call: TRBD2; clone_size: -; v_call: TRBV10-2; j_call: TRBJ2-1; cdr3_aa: CASSPPGLAADEQFF; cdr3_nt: TGCGCCAGCAGTCCTCCGGGACTAGCGGCAGATGAGCAGTTCTTC
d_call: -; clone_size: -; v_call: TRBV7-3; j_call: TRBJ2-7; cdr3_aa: CASSLTEALKSYEQYF; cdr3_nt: TGTGCCAGCAGCTTAACGGAGGCACTGAAGTCCTACGAGCAGTACTTC
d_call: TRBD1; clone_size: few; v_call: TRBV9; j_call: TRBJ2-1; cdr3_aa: CASSDAGQGYNEQFF; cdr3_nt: TGTGCCAGCAGCGACGCTGGACAGGGCTACAATGAGCAGTTCTTC
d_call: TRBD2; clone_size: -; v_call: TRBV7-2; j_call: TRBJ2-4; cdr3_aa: CASSPQTSGRIQYF; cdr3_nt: TGTGCCAGCAGCCCCCAGACTAGCGGGAGAATTCAGTACTTC
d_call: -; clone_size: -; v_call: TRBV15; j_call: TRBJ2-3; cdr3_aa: CATSGIKDRASGYTQYF; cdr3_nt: TGTGCCACCAGCGGGATAAAGGACCGCGCCTCGGGTTACACGCAGTATTTT